The 20 T cell receptor beta chains in this list originate from one sample, sequenced in a study of T cells after yellow fever vaccination. One entry per CDR3 protein, called by TCRdb with MiXCR from the 5' RACE reads. The profile shows 550,000 to 750,000 distinct CDR3 sequences, less than 15% of them singletons. Material: PBMCs, obtained on the day of the yellow fever booster vaccination. These receptors all come from a man aged 30 to 45 who received the YFV17D yellow fever vaccine.

The chain recombines TRBV11-2 with TRBJ2-7; unclear D gene. Germline V lookup: CDR1 SGHAT, CDR2 FQNNGV. The CDR3 runs to 15 residues. The V gene lost 0 bases and the J gene lost 2 bases, with 11 bases spanning the gap. CDR3 bases: TGTGCCAGCAGCTTAGAATTAACCCTCCCCTACGAGCAGTACTTC. This codes for CASSLELTLPYEQYF. Combining the CDR3 with reference TRBV11-2 and TRBJ2-7 gives the whole variable domain EAGVAQSPRYKIIEKRQSVAFWCNPISGHATLYWYQQILGQGPKLLIQFQNNGVVDDSQLPKDRFSAERLKGVDSTLKIQPAKLEDSAVYLCASSLELTLPYEQYFGPGTRLTVT.

This rearrangement joins TRBV6-1 to TRBJ2-7; D ambiguous. Germline-derived CDR1 and CDR2 are MNHNS and SASEGT. The CDR3 is 13 amino acids. V was clipped by 6 bases and J by 6 bases, with 15 bases between them. The CDR3 DNA reads TGTGCCAGCAGCTCCCCACTCGGTCCCGAGCAGTACTTC. Translation: CASSSPLGPEQYF.

The sample holds a few counts of this clonotype. The chain uses TRBV20-1 and TRBJ2-1, with unresolved D. The CDR3 has 10 residues. Per germline, CDR1 DFQATT and CDR2 SNEGSKA (reference sequence). The V end lost 6 bases, the J end lost 9 bases, and 9 bases lay between the germline ends. The CDR3 nucleotides are TGCAGTGCCGTAGGCACTGAGCAGTTCTTC. Protein product: CSAVGTEQFF.

The chain employs TRBV20-1 and TRBJ1-4; D gene uncertain. This CDR3 comprises 13 residues. V was cut by 6 bases and J by 2 bases, with 10 bases left in between. The germline V gene encodes CDR1 DFQATT and CDR2 SNEGSKA (reference sequence). CDR3 amino acids: CSARSLTNEKLFF. Written as DNA, the CDR3 is TGCAGTGCCCGCAGTTTGACTAATGAAAAACTGTTTTTT.

This chain uses TRBV4-1 with TRBJ2-1; 11 nucleotides align to TRBD2. The CDR3 contains 18 residues. Germline V gene lookup returns CDR1 MGHRA and CDR2 YSYEKL. After removal of 2 bases from V and 7 bases from J, the junction contained 13 bases not matched to a gene. The CDR3 is CASSQTPHTSGRINEQFF. The CDR3 nucleotides are TGCGCCAGCAGCCAAACCCCCCACACTAGCGGGAGAATTAATGAGCAGTTCTTC.

This clonotype was counted between two and nine times. This CDR3 is CASIKAGGYTGELFF. CDR3 in DNA: TGTGCCAGCATAAAAGCGGGAGGTTATACCGGGGAGCTGTTTTTT. The genes are TRBV28 and TRBJ2-2; 9 bases align to TRBD2. Germline V gene lookup returns CDR1 MDHEN and CDR2 SYDVKM. V lost 7 bases and J lost 5; bases outside the gene matches: 8. This CDR3 region has 15 residues.

This clonotype was seen more than once but under ten times. V is TRBV5-6 and J is TRBJ2-3; D remains unclear. CDR3 length: 13 amino acids. Germline values: CDR1 SGHDT, CDR2 YYEEEE. V lost 6 bases, J lost 6 bases, and 14 bases lay in between. As DNA, the CDR3 is TGTGCCAGCAAAAGGGCCTCCTTGGATACGCAGTATTTT. Translation: CASKRASLDTQYF. Drawing the rest from reference TRBV5-6 and TRBJ2-3, the complete variable domain is DAGVTQSPTHLIKTRGQQVTLRCSPKSGHDTVSWYQQALGQGPQFIFQYYEEEERQRGNFPDRFSGHQFPNYSSELNVNALLLGDSALYLCASKRASLDTQYFGPGTRLTVL.

The chain employs TRBV2 and TRBJ2-4; 9 bases are shared with TRBD2. Germline values: CDR1 SNHLY, CDR2 FYNNEI. The CDR3 extends over 17 amino acids. Unmatched junction bases numbered 12, after V lost 6 bases and J lost 3 bases. The CDR3 DNA reads TGTGCCAGCAGCCTAGCGGGATTATGGTCACACAAAAACATTCAGTACTTC. Translation gives CASSLAGLWSHKNIQYF.

The sample holds a few counts of this clonotype. J is TRBJ2-1 and V is TRBV12-3 or TRBV12-4; TRBD2 agrees at 7 bases. The CDR3 extends over 15 amino acids. After removal of 8 bases from V and 0 bases from J, the junction contained 7 bases not matched to a gene. CDR3 amino acids: CASGSGTASYNEQFF. In DNA form, the CDR3 reads TGTGCCAGCGGAAGCGGGACTGCCTCCTACAATGAGCAGTTCTTC.

V is TRBV6-2 or TRBV6-3 and J is TRBJ2-2, with 8 bases lining up with TRBD2. The CDR3 length is 15 residues. Losses at the gene ends were 2 bases for V and 4 bases for J; bases not matched to a gene: 3. From germline, CDR1 is MNHEY and CDR2 SVGEGT. The CDR3 region is CASSYSGTSTGELFF. DNA of the CDR3: TGTGCCAGCAGTTACAGTGGGACTAGCACCGGGGAGCTGTTTTTT.

This clonotype was seen more than once but under ten times. The chain employs TRBV29-1 and TRBJ1-2; D gene ambiguous. The ends were cut back, 4 bases at V and 6 bases at J, with 15 bases in the middle. The CDR3 extends over 13 amino acids. The V gene's germline CDR1 is SQVTM and CDR2 ANQGSEA. The CDR3 DNA reads as TGCAGCGTTGGGGAGTATCCCCGGGATGGCTACACCTTC. Protein sequence: CSVGEYPRDGYTF.

This clonotype has more than one count but fewer than ten. The J gene is TRBJ2-3, the V gene TRBV5-1, with 12 bases lining up with TRBD2. J lost 5 bases, V lost 1 base, and 5 bases had no gene match. This CDR3 contains 16 residues. Germline V gene data show CDR1 as SGHRS and CDR2 as YFSETQ. The CDR3 spells CASSLQLAGGGDTQYF. The CDR3 nucleotides read TGCGCCAGCAGCTTGCAACTAGCGGGAGGAGGAGATACGCAGTATTTT.

This chain joins TRBV20-1 and TRBJ1-2; possible D gene TRBD1, 6 bases. There are 12 residues in the CDR3. The V gene's germline CDR1 is DFQATT and CDR2 SNEGSKA (reference sequence). Between the trimmed V and J ends, which lost 7 bases and 4 bases, there was a span of 13 bases. CDR3 sequence reads: CSGYREPYGYTF. CDR3 DNA: TGCAGTGGTTACAGGGAACCCTATGGCTACACCTTC.

This clonotype was detected only a few times. This chain joins TRBV21-1 and TRBJ2-1; TRBD2 is taken as the D call from the table, unchecked against the DNA. TRBV21-1 is shown as a pseudogene. The CDR3 totals 19 residues. DNA for the CDR3: TGTGCCAGCAGCAATATCGGCACAAATACCTATCGGGGACGGTATGAGCAGTTCTTC. Its translation is CASSNIGTNTYRGRYEQFF.

The chain is built from TRBV3-1 and TRBJ1-4; 11 bases fit TRBD1. Germline V gene sequence: CDR1 LGHDT, CDR2 YNNKEL (reference sequence). This CDR3 contains 17 residues. Trimming at V came to 5 bases and at J to 8 bases, leaving 13 bases not matched to a gene. The CDR3 DNA sequence: TGTGCCAGCAGCACCCGGGGACAGGGGGTGGTCGGCGAAAAACTGTTTTTT. It is translated as CASSTRGQGVVGEKLFF.

This clonotype turned up a few times. Written as DNA, the CDR3 is TGTGCTAGTGGGCCGACGGACGGCTACTATGGCTACACCTTC. Its translation is CASGPTDGYYGYTF. This rearrangement joins TRBV12-5 to TRBJ1-2, with D hard to call. Germline V lookup: CDR1 LGHNT, CDR2 FRNRAP. Trimming left V 6 bases short and J 3 bases short, with 14 bases between. The CDR3 has 14 amino acids.

The V call is TRBV14, the J call TRBJ2-2; 7 positions match TRBD1. The CDR3 sequence is 14 residues long. Germline V lookup: CDR1 SGHDN, CDR2 FVKESK. V trimming: 6 bases; J trimming: 3 bases; junction bases outside the gene matches: 4. The CDR3 region is CASRNRGDTGELFF. In DNA form, the CDR3 reads TGTGCCAGCAGAAACAGGGGAGACACCGGGGAGCTGTTTTTT.

At least ten counts were recorded for this clonotype. V usage is TRBV21-1 and J usage is TRBJ1-5. TRBV21-1 is a listed pseudogene. This CDR3 is built from 13 residues. The CDR3 protein is CARGTGLCQPQHF. CDR3 DNA sequence: TGTGCCAGGGGTACAGGGCTTTGCCAGCCCCAGCATTTT.

V usage is TRBV10-1 and J usage is TRBJ2-5, with D possibly called TRBD1 or TRBD2 (5 bases each). Germline V gene lookup returns CDR1 WNHNN and CDR2 SYGVQD (reference sequence). The V gene lost 5 bases and the J gene lost 4 bases, with 14 bases spanning the gap. The CDR3 sequence is 14 residues long. Written as DNA, the CDR3 is TGCGCCAGCAGTCCCGGGACGAGGGCAGAGACCCAGTACTTC. This sequence encodes CASSPGTRAETQYF.

This clonotype was seen more than once but under ten times. The chain recombines TRBV20-1 with TRBJ2-1, with 11 bases fitting TRBD2. Germline assignment: CDR1 DFQATT and CDR2 SNEGSKA (reference sequence). This CDR3 is 14 amino acids long. J was trimmed by 3 bases and V by 6 bases; bases with no gene match: 4. In nucleotides, the CDR3 is TGCAGTGCCCCACTAGCGGGAGTCTACAATGAGCAGTTCTTC. Protein: CSAPLAGVYNEQFF.